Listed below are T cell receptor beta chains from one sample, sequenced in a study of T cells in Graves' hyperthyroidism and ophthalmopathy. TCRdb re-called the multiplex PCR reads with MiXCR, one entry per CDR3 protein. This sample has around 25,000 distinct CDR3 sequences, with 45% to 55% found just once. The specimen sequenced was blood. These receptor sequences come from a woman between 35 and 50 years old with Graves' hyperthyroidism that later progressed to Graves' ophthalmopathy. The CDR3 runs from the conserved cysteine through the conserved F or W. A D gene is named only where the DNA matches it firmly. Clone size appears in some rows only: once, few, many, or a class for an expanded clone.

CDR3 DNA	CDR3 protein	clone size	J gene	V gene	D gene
TGTGCTAGCCAGCGGGAGCCCTACGAGCAGTACTTC	CASQREPYEQYF	few	TRBJ2-7	TRBV28	TRBD2
TGTGCCAGCGGGAGGGCCGGATTCAGCAATGAGCAGTTCTTC	CASGRAGFSNEQFF	few	TRBJ2-1	TRBV7-3	TRBD2
TGTGCCAGCAGTGGGCGTAGCGGGAGACAAGAGACCCAGTACTTC	CASSGRSGRQETQYF	many	TRBJ2-5	TRBV28	TRBD2
TGTGCCAGCACCGAGAGGGGATGGGAGACCCAGTACTTC	CASTERGWETQYF	.	TRBJ2-5	TRBV6-5	.
TGTGCCAGCAGCTTGGAGGGCAGGGGGTCGAACACTGAAGCTTTCTTT	CASSLEGRGSNTEAFF	many	TRBJ1-1	TRBV5-4	TRBD1
TGTGCCAGCACCTTAGGAGTTAACAGCAATCAGCCCCAGCATTTT	CASTLGVNSNQPQHF	many	TRBJ1-5	TRBV28	.
TGTGCCAGTAGTGAGGGGGCCCGCAATCAGCCCCAGCATTTT	CASSEGARNQPQHF	.	TRBJ1-5	TRBV19	TRBD1
TGTGCCAGTAGCGGGCGCAATGAGCAGTTCTTC	CASSGRNEQFF	.	TRBJ2-1	TRBV19	.
TGTGCCAGCAGCTTGAACAGAGCGGACACTGAAGCTTTCTTT	CASSLNRADTEAFF	.	TRBJ1-1	TRBV7-6	.
TGTGCCAGTAGTTCTAAGTTCGTTGGGGACTCTAGGGATACGCAGTATTTT	CASSSKFVGDSRDTQYF	many	TRBJ2-3	TRBV19	.
TGTGCCAGCAGCACAGATACGCAGTATTTT	CASSTDTQYF	.	TRBJ2-3	TRBV7-3	.
TGTGCCAGCAGCCACCAGGGGTCGGACACTGAAGCTTTCTTT	CASSHQGSDTEAFF	many	TRBJ1-1	TRBV7-9	.
TGTGCCAGCAGCCCCGGGACAGATAATTCACCCCTCCACTTT	CASSPGTDNSPLHF	few	TRBJ1-6	TRBV7-8	TRBD1
TGTGTCAGCAGCCAAGCAGTCTCCTACACCGGGGAGCTGTTTTTT	CVSSQAVSYTGELFF	.	TRBJ2-2	TRBV7-2	.
TGTGTCAGCGGCTTAGAGTGGCGGAACACTGAAGCTTTCTTT	CVSGLEWRNTEAFF	once	TRBJ1-1	TRBV7-9	.
TGTGCCAGCAGCCCTCCGGGGGCGTCGGGAGATACGCAGTATTTT	CASSPPGASGDTQYF	.	TRBJ2-3	TRBV25-1	.
TGTGCCACCAAACGGGGGACAGGCTCCTACGAGCAGTACTTC	CATKRGTGSYEQYF	many	TRBJ2-7	TRBV6-5	TRBD1
TGCAGCGCGCTGGACAGTAACTATGGCTACACCTTC	CSALDSNYGYTF	.	TRBJ1-2	TRBV29-1	.
TGTGCCAGCAGAGACTATACGCAGTATTTT	CASRDYTQYF	.	TRBJ2-3	TRBV2	.
TGTGCCAGCAGCTTTGGGGTATTTGAGAGAGACCAAGAGACCCAGTACTTC	CASSFGVFERDQETQYF	many	TRBJ2-5	TRBV7-9	.
TGTGCCACCAGCAGAGAAACAACTAATGAAAAACTGTTTTTT	CATSRETTNEKLFF	few	TRBJ1-4	TRBV15	.
TGTGCCAGCAGCTTAGTTCCTCCCGGGACTGGCAATGAGCAGTTCTTC	CASSLVPPGTGNEQFF	many	TRBJ2-1	TRBV7-6	.
TGTGCCAGCAGCTTAGCTAACTATGGCTACACCTTC	CASSLANYGYTF	.	TRBJ1-2	TRBV28	.
TGTGCCAGCAGCTCGCGACTAGCGGGAGAGGGAGATACGCAGTATTTT	CASSSRLAGEGDTQYF	.	TRBJ2-3	TRBV7-9	TRBD2
TGTGCCATCAGCACGGGCAATCAGCCCCAGCATTTT	CAISTGNQPQHF	few	TRBJ1-5	TRBV10-3	.
TGTGCCAGCCGCCTTTCCAACGTCCTGACTTTC	CASRLSNVLTF	once	TRBJ2-6	TRBV25-1	.
TGTGCCAGCAGCTTCTCTTCCGATTCACCCCTCCACTTT	CASSFSSDSPLHF	medium-sized	TRBJ1-6	TRBV5-6	.
TGTGCCAGCAGCATTACAGGGCCGACTGTCTACGAGCAGTACTTC	CASSITGPTVYEQYF	medium-sized	TRBJ2-7	TRBV7-9	.
TGCGCCAGCAGCCTTCGGATGGGGAGGGCCGCGGTCGAGCAGTACTTC	CASSLRMGRAAVEQYF	many	TRBJ2-7	TRBV5-1	TRBD2